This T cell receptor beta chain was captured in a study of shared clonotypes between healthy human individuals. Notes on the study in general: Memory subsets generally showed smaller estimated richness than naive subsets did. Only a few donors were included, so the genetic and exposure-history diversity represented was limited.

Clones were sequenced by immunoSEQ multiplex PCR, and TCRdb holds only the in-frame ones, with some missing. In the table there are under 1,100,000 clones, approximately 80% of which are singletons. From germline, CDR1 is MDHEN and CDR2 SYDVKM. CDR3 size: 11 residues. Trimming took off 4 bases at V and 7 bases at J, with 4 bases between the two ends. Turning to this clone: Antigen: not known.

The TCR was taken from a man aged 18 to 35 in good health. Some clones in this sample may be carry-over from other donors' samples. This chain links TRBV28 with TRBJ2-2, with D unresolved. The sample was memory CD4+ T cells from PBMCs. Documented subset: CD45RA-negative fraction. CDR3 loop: CASSYIGELFF. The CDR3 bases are TGTGCCAGCAGTTATATCGGGGAGCTGTTTTTT.